The next 26 T cell receptor beta chains were all read from a single sample in a study of cytomegalovirus exposure and HLA in healthy donors. PCR involved 60 Vbeta and 13 Jbeta primers. Using immunoSEQ multiplex PCR, the repertoire was profiled, and TCRdb retains in-frame clones only, with some absent. In the table there are 160,000 or so clones, about 80% of which are singletons. The sequencing sample was made of PBMCs. The receptors derive from a man aged 25 to 40 in good health and CMV-seronegative.

CDR3 DNA sequence: TGTGCCAGCAGCCTAAAACCGAGGGGAGGGAGCTCCTACGAGCAGTACTTC. This translates into CASSLKPRGGSSYEQYF. J is TRBJ2-7 and V is TRBV7-2; 7 nucleotides match TRBD2. The ends lost 5 bases at V and 0 bases at J; junction bases unmatched: 13. The CDR3 spans 17 residues. The germline V gene has CDR1 SGHTA and CDR2 FQGNSA.

This chain links TRBV7-2 with TRBJ1-5, with 7 bases lining up with TRBD1. This CDR3 has 14 amino acids. The V and J ends lost 5 bases and 3 bases, in that order; junction bases with no gene match: 4. The V gene's germline CDR1 is SGHTA and CDR2 FQGNSA. The CDR3 is CASSQGQYNQPQHF. The CDR3 DNA follows: TGTGCCAGCAGCCAGGGACAGTACAATCAGCCCCAGCATTTT.

The V gene is TRBV30, the J gene TRBJ1-5, with a possible D match to TRBD1 (6 bases). Looked up from germline, CDR1 is GTSNPN and CDR2 is SVGIG (reference sequence). V lost 4 bases to trimming and J lost 4 bases, with 11 bases between them. The CDR3 runs to 13 residues. This CDR3 is CAWTAGANQPQHF. The CDR3 DNA is TGTGCCTGGACGGCAGGGGCAAATCAGCCCCAGCATTTT.

In this sample, this clone turned up a few times. The CDR3: CASSGTGDLWAFF. Here the CDR3 DNA reads TGTGCCAGTAGCGGGACAGGGGATTTGTGGGCTTTCTTT. The V call is TRBV19, the J call TRBJ1-1, with TRBD1 identical over 10 bases. Germline V gives CDR1 LNHDA, CDR2 SQIVND (reference sequence). J gave up 11 bases and V 6 bases, and 9 bases lay outside the gene matches. CDR3 length: 13 amino acids.

V is TRBV2 and J is TRBJ2-1, with 8 bases matching TRBD2. Germline trimming cut 4 bases from V and 0 bases from J; bases unmatched to any gene: 5. The germline V gene encodes CDR1 SNHLY and CDR2 FYNNEI. This CDR3 region has 16 residues. CDR3 loop: CASSGGSGISYNEQFF. The CDR3 DNA is TGTGCCAGCAGTGGTGGTAGCGGGATCTCCTACAATGAGCAGTTCTTC. The entire variable domain, with the rest obtained from reference TRBV2 and TRBJ2-1, is as follows: EPEVTQTPSHQVTQMGQEVILRCVPISNHLYFYWYRQILGQKVEFLVSFYNNEISEKSEIFDDQFSVERPDGSNFTLKIRSTKLEDSAMYFCASSGGSGISYNEQFFGPGTRLTVL.

This chain links TRBV6-5 with TRBJ2-7, with 13 bases aligning to TRBD2. The junction had 2 bases not matched to a gene; V was cut back by 1 base and J by 5 bases. The CDR3 has 15 residues. The germline V gene encodes CDR1 MNHEY and CDR2 SVGAGI. CDR3 nucleotides: TGTGCCAGCAGTTACTGGACTAGCGGGAGAAACGAGCAGTACTTC. Translating it yields CASSYWTSGRNEQYF.

The V and J genes are TRBV7-9 and TRBJ2-7; 11 bases are a match to TRBD1. The CDR3 has 14 amino acids. V shed 5 bases and J 13 bases; nucleotides not matched to a gene: 13. Germline CDR1 and CDR2: SEHNR and FQNEAQ (reference sequence). The CDR3 spells CASSPQGQGGERYF. CDR3 in DNA: TGTGCCAGCAGCCCTCAGGGACAGGGGGGGGAGCGATACTTC.

This chain uses TRBV30 with TRBJ1-6; D is uncertain. Germline CDR1 reads GTSNPN; CDR2 reads SVGIG (reference sequence). Trimming cost V 2 bases and J 11 bases, with 16 bases left between them. The CDR3 has 14 residues. The CDR3 nucleotides are TGTGCCTGGAGTTCACGGGGATCCTGGACACCCCTCCACTTT. Translated: CAWSSRGSWTPLHF.

The chain recombines TRBV4-3 with TRBJ2-2; no clear D. CDR3 length equals 16 residues. Germline V gene sequence: CDR1 LGHNA, CDR2 YSLEER. With 4 bases removed from V and 1 base from J, the gap between germline ends came to 13 bases. In nucleotides, the CDR3 is TGCGCCAGCAGCCCGAACCCGACACTGAACACCGGGGAGCTGTTTTTT. It translates to CASSPNPTLNTGELFF.

The chain links TRBV11-2 to TRBJ2-3, with 7 bases lining up with TRBD2. The CDR3 covers 13 residues. V shed 1 base, J shed 6 bases, and the junction held 1 base outside the gene matches. Germline V gene lookup returns CDR1 SGHAT and CDR2 FQNNGV. The CDR3 protein is CASSLAGGDTQYF. Here the CDR3 DNA reads TGTGCCAGCAGCTTAGCCGGGGGGGATACGCAGTATTTT.

The chain carries TRBV11-3 and TRBJ2-3, with TRBD2 as a possible D gene (7 bases). V was trimmed by 5 bases and J by 0 bases, leaving 12 bases between them. This CDR3 has 15 residues. From germline, CDR1 is SGHNT and CDR2 YENEEA. DNA of the CDR3: TGTGCCAGCAGCGTAAGCGGGACAAGCACAGATACGCAGTATTTT. Amino acid sequence: CASSVSGTSTDTQYF. The variable domain in full, completed from reference TRBV11-3 and TRBJ2-3, reads EAGVVQSPRYKIIEKKQPVAFWCNPISGHNTLYWYLQNLGQGPELLIRYENEEAVDDSQLPKDRFSAERLKGVDSTLKIQPAELGDSAVYLCASSVSGTSTDTQYFGPGTRLTVL.

This chain connects TRBV19 to TRBJ2-1, with 12 bases fitting TRBD2. Losses at the gene ends were 3 bases for V and 2 bases for J; bases not matched to a gene: 5. CDR1 and CDR2 (germline): LNHDA, SQIVND (reference sequence). The CDR3 spans 17 residues. Written as DNA, the CDR3 is TGTGCCAGTAGTATTAGGTCTAGCGGGAGGGCCTACAATGAGCAGTTCTTC. It translates to CASSIRSSGRAYNEQFF.

This clone was counted between two and nine times. This sequence joins TRBV11-3 and TRBJ2-5; TRBD2 matches 13 bases. The CDR3 runs 17 residues. Germline CDR1 and CDR2: SGHNT and YENEEA. V shed 5 bases, J shed 5 bases, and the junction held 11 bases outside the gene matches. CDR3 bases: TGTGCCAGCAGCCAAGGGGCTCAACTAGCGGGAGGGGAGACCCAGTACTTC. Protein sequence: CASSQGAQLAGGETQYF.

This rearrangement joins TRBV7-9 to TRBJ1-2; D might be TRBD1 (5 bases). Germline values: CDR1 SEHNR, CDR2 FQNEAQ (reference sequence). The CDR3 loop spans 16 amino acids. V was clipped by 5 bases and J by 2 bases, with 18 bases between them. The CDR3 DNA is TGTGCCAGCAGCCCCCTCCAGAGGGGAGGAAACTATGGCTACACCTTC. This encodes CASSPLQRGGNYGYTF.

This clone showed up just once. The CDR3 bases are TGTGCCGGATTTCGGGGCAAACAGGGGTGGGAAAAACTGTTTTTT. It is translated as CAGFRGKQGWEKLFF. This chain connects TRBV27 to TRBJ1-4; 7 bases map to TRBD1. J lost 8 bases, V lost 11 bases, and 17 bases had no gene match. CDR1 is MNHEY and CDR2 is SMNVEV in the germline V gene (reference sequence). CDR3 length: 15 amino acids.

This clone was observed a handful of times. The CDR3 nucleotides read TGTGCCAGCAGCCGTATGGAGGCGCCACAAAGTGCCTACGAGCAGTACTTC. This sequence encodes CASSRMEAPQSAYEQYF. The gene calls are TRBV13 and TRBJ2-5, with D perhaps matching TRBD2 (5 bases). The tail of the sequence fits TRBJ2-7 better, so the J call may be wrong. This CDR3 region has 17 residues. CDR1 is PRHDT and CDR2 is FYEKMQ in the germline V gene (reference sequence).

The sample holds a few counts of this clone. V is TRBV6-4 and J is TRBJ2-2, with 7 bases identical to TRBD2. This CDR3 has 24 amino acids. CDR1 MRHNA and CDR2 SNTAGT come from the germline V gene. V shed 7 bases, J shed 6 bases, and the junction held 38 bases outside the gene matches. Here the CDR3 DNA reads TGTGCCAGCACCGACTCGAGGATGACAGCGGGACTTTTATTTACGATTGGGTCTTCCGGGGAGCTGTTTTTT. It specifies CASTDSRMTAGLLFTIGSSGELFF.

The chain employs TRBV15 and TRBJ2-5; a weak D match, TRBD1 (7 bases). There are 15 residues in the CDR3. The germline gives CDR1 LNHNV, CDR2 YYDKDF (reference sequence). V lost 0 bases, J lost 4 bases, and 12 bases lay in between. The CDR3 DNA reads TGTGCCACCAGCAGAGACCCAGGGGGGCGAGAGACCCAGTACTTC. Translation: CATSRDPGGRETQYF. The full variable domain, completed using reference TRBV15 and TRBJ2-5, is DAMVIQNPRYQVTQFGKPVTLSCSQTLNHNVMYWYQQKSSQAPKLLFHYYDKDFNNEADTPDNFQSRRPNTSFCFLDIRSPGLGDTAMYLCATSRDPGGRETQYFGPGTRLLVL.

The sample holds one count of this clone. The rearrangement links TRBV11-2 to TRBJ2-3; 14 bases map to TRBD2. The CDR3 covers 16 residues. J was trimmed by 4 bases and V by 3 bases; bases with no gene match: 3. Germline V gene data show CDR1 as SGHAT and CDR2 as FQNNGV. The CDR3 loop is CASSFGTSGGADTQYF. The CDR3 DNA is TGTGCCAGCAGCTTCGGGACTAGCGGGGGAGCAGATACGCAGTATTTT.

The CDR3, as DNA: TGCAGTGCCTCCTCGGAGACCCAGTACTTC. It specifies CSASSETQYF. This chain uses TRBV20-1 with TRBJ2-5, with D unresolved. The ends were cut back, 6 bases at V and 5 bases at J, with 7 bases in the middle. The CDR3 spans 10 residues. Germline values: CDR1 DFQATT, CDR2 SNEGSKA (reference sequence).

The V and J genes are TRBV7-3 and TRBJ2-3; possibly TRBD2 for D (6 bases). Germline assignment: CDR1 SGHTA and CDR2 FQGTGA. This CDR3 has 15 amino acids. The V gene lost 5 bases and the J gene lost 3 bases, with 15 bases spanning the gap. CDR3: CASSMPEGRTDTQYF. CDR3 DNA sequence: TGTGCCAGCAGCATGCCGGAGGGCCGGACAGATACGCAGTATTTT.

The J gene is TRBJ1-4, the V gene TRBV9; D is uncertain. This CDR3 region has 16 residues. Germline-derived CDR1 and CDR2 are SGDLS and YYNGEE. Between the trimmed V and J ends, which lost 0 bases and 4 bases, there was a span of 13 bases. CDR3 sequence reads: CASSVGPTPNNEKLFF. The CDR3 nucleotides are TGTGCCAGCAGCGTAGGTCCCACACCCAATAATGAAAAACTGTTTTTT.

This clone has more than one count but fewer than ten. J is TRBJ2-7 and V is TRBV7-2; D is perhaps TRBD2 (5 bases). Trimming stripped 0 bases from V and 3 bases from J, with 15 bases between. Looked up from germline, CDR1 is SGHTA and CDR2 is FQGNSA. The CDR3 covers 16 residues. CDR3 in DNA: TGTGCCAGCAGCTTAGCGGGAGCAAGCGTAAGCTACGAGCAGTACTTC. Translation gives CASSLAGASVSYEQYF.

The DNA of the CDR3 is TGTGCCTGGAGTCATCGGGGCAATCAGCCCCAGCATTTT. Its translation: CAWSHRGNQPQHF. The V gene is TRBV30, the J gene TRBJ1-5; D gene unclear. Germline V gene sequence: CDR1 GTSNPN, CDR2 SVGIG (reference sequence). CDR3 length equals 13 residues. Trimming stripped 2 bases from V and 2 bases from J, with 7 bases between.

The V gene is TRBV15, the J gene TRBJ2-7; 11 bases fit TRBD2. Trimming removed 3 bases from V and 7 bases from J; junction bases left unmatched: 14. Germline V gives CDR1 LNHNV, CDR2 YYDKDF (reference sequence). The CDR3 length is 17 residues. The CDR3 DNA reads as TGTGCCACCAGCAGGGGTGGGACTAGCGGTTCATTTAGGGAGCAGTACTTC. Translating it yields CATSRGGTSGSFREQYF.

The rearrangement links TRBV7-9 to TRBJ2-6; 12 positions agree with TRBD2. The V and J ends lost 4 bases and 0 bases, in that order; junction bases with no gene match: 7. Germline CDR1 is SEHNR and CDR2 is FQNEAQ (reference sequence). The CDR3 covers 19 residues. The CDR3 here is CASSSRTSGIFSGANVLTF. The CDR3 coding sequence is TGTGCCAGCAGCTCACGGACTAGCGGGATCTTCTCTGGGGCCAACGTCCTGACTTTC.